The 9 T cell receptor beta chains given below trace back to one sample, sequenced in a study of T cells of healthy individuals. Via MiXCR, TCRdb re-called the 5' RACE reads, giving one row per CDR3 protein. The sample has roughly 87,000 distinct CDR3 sequences, roughly 15% seen once. The receptors shown here come from a human donor in good health.

The J gene is TRBJ1-1, the V gene TRBV7-2; 7 bases map to TRBD1. V was clipped by 5 bases and J by 5 bases; unmatched bases: 11. This CDR3 has 15 residues. CDR1 and CDR2 (germline): SGHTA, FQGNSA. For the CDR3, the DNA is TGTGCCAGCAGCGATATCCTGGGGACAGAGACTGAAGCTTTCTTT. Its protein is CASSDILGTETEAFF.

This clonotype occurred many times. The genes are TRBV29-1 and TRBJ1-1; 8 nucleotides align to TRBD1. Germline V gene data show CDR1 as SQVTM and CDR2 as ANQGSEA. The CDR3 sequence is 13 residues long. Trimming took 4 bases from V and 5 from J; bases not matched to a gene: 6. The CDR3 is CSVVVQGVTEAFF. Here the CDR3 DNA reads TGCAGCGTTGTTGTACAGGGGGTTACTGAAGCTTTCTTT. Using reference TRBV29-1 and TRBJ1-1 for the parts outside the CDR3, the full variable domain is SAVISQKPSRDICQRGTSLTIQCQVDSQVTMMFWYRQQPGQSLTLIATANQGSEATYESGFVIDKFPISRPNLTFSTLTVSNMSPEDSSIYLCSVVVQGVTEAFFGQGTRLTVV.

The V and J genes are TRBV20-1 and TRBJ2-4; 16 bases match TRBD2. Germline lookup yields CDR1 DFQATT and CDR2 SNEGSKA (reference sequence). CDR3 size: 15 residues. V was pared by 5 bases and J by 5 bases, with 3 bases of the junction left unmatched. The CDR3 bases are TGCAGTGCTGGGGGACTAGCGGGAGGGCAAAACATTCAGTACTTC. Residues: CSAGGLAGGQNIQYF.

This clonotype was recorded a few times. The CDR3 reads CASSFRTDPITSEQYF. For the CDR3, the DNA is TGTGCCAGCAGTTTCCGGACTGACCCTATTACTTCCGAGCAGTACTTC. The chain carries TRBV12-3 or TRBV12-4 and TRBJ2-7; tentatively, D is TRBD2 (5 bases). The V end was cut by 3 bases, the J end by 6 bases, with 21 bases between. CDR3 length: 16 residues.

The chain carries TRBV6-2 or TRBV6-3 and TRBJ2-1; D is unresolved. V lost 2 bases to trimming and J lost 3 bases, with 11 bases between them. CDR1 and CDR2 (germline): MNHEY, SVGEGT. The CDR3 has 15 amino acids. CDR3 protein: CASSYTDSDYNEQFF. The CDR3 bases are TGTGCCAGCAGTTACACTGACTCTGACTACAATGAGCAGTTCTTC.

The chain is built from TRBV29-1 and TRBJ2-5; possible D gene TRBD2, 5 bases. The V gene's germline CDR1 is SQVTM and CDR2 ANQGSEA. V gave up 4 bases and J gave up 5 bases, with 14 bases separating them. The CDR3 spans 13 residues. In nucleotides, the CDR3 is TGCAGCGTTGCCCGGGGTCCCAGGGAGACCCAGTACTTC. It specifies CSVARGPRETQYF.

The chain couples TRBV12-3 or TRBV12-4 to TRBJ2-3; D may be TRBD1 (5 bases). V lost 3 bases, J lost 3 bases, and 16 bases lay in between. There are 16 residues in the CDR3. The CDR3 protein is CASSFSRQKHTDTQYF. For the CDR3, the DNA is TGTGCCAGCAGTTTCAGTCGACAGAAACATACAGATACGCAGTATTTT.

The chain joins TRBV3-1 to TRBJ2-7; D possibly corresponds to TRBD2 (6 bases). CDR3 size: 13 residues. The V end was cut by 3 bases, the J end by 3 bases, with 9 bases between. The germline V gene has CDR1 LGHDT and CDR2 YNNKEL (reference sequence). The CDR3 sequence is CASSHPTSYEQYF. CDR3 DNA: TGTGCCAGCAGCCACCCGACTAGCTACGAGCAGTACTTC.

The V and J genes are TRBV24-1 and TRBJ2-2; the D gene is possibly TRBD1 (6 bases). The ends were cut back, 4 bases at V and 0 bases at J, with 20 bases in the middle. CDR1 and CDR2 from the germline V gene are KGHDR and SFDVKD. The CDR3 is made up of 19 amino acids. CDR3 sequence reads: CATSDTGRQGGANTGELFF. DNA of the CDR3: TGTGCCACCAGTGACACGGGACGTCAAGGGGGAGCGAACACCGGGGAGCTGTTTTTT.